This record covers a single T cell receptor (beta chain). TCRdb reprocessed the 5' RACE reads, with one entry per CDR3 protein and no DNA. The table lists approximately 460,000 distinct CDR3 sequences, with roughly 8% in the top ten. The data originate from a study of T cells expressing NK-cell markers. Germline CDR1 is SGHTA and CDR2 is FQGNSA. This CDR3 contains 15 residues. The rearrangement joins TRBV7-2 to TRBJ2-5; TCRdb proposes TRBD1, but this gene call is untestable without DNA. The sequenced material came from blood T cells: a sorted CD56 or NKG2C T cell subset, CD4+ or CD8+ T cells, or bulk PBMC T cells (not recorded which). This receptor was taken from a woman aged 18 to 75 in good health. Here the CDR3 reads CASSLDNVPGETQYF.